This record looks at one TCR beta chain sequence and its context. In the original workflow: Amplification of reference gene primers provided the estimated nucleated cell counts. Only in-frame clones appear in the TCRdb table, and some are missing; sequencing was by immunoSEQ multiplex PCR. V and J calls and clone size are given by that table; D and trimming were obtained from the DNA. The sample lists 55,000 to 75,000 clones; roughly 88% were seen once. Germline CDR1 and CDR2: SGHAT and FQNNGV. The CDR3 contains 11 residues. The trim removed 5 bases at V and 8 bases at J, leaving 2 bases unmatched. This sample is part of a study of blood T cell repertoires in COVID-19. Overall study: Donors in the United States, Italy and Spain gave samples during acute or convalescent COVID-19. T cells, B-cell-depleted T cells, or PBMCs provided the cDNA or gDNA that served as material.

The sequence was obtained from a man aged 50 or older with active COVID-19. The chain carries TRBV11-2 and TRBJ1-2; 7 bases are a match to TRBD1. The sample consisted of peripheral blood. CDR3: CASSQGVGYTF. The CDR3 region has the DNA TGTGCCAGCAGCCAGGGGGTCGGCTACACCTTC.